These T cell receptor delta chains were read from a single sample in a study of gamma-delta T cells after stem cell transplantation. TCRdb reran clone calling via CATT on the RT-PCR reads. The sample consists of about 1,600 delta-chain clones, about 48% of them appearing once. The source material was gamma-delta T cells. The receptors stem from a human donor. It is not recorded whose cells these are; they may come from a transplant donor. Each CDR3 is given with its conserved first and last residue. D genes are given only for firm matches. Clone size, where shown, is once, few, many, or a class for clones that have expanded.

.,TRDJ3,TRDD3,TRDV2,CACDTVLGEEISWDTRQMFF,TGTGCCTGTGACACCGTGCTGGGGGAGGAGATCTCCTGGGACACCCGACAGATGTTTTTC
.,TRDJ1,.,TRDV2,CACDALAVQLQPDKLIF,TGTGCCTGTGACGCCCTCGCGGTTCAGTTACAGCCCGATAAACTCATCTTT
.,TRDJ1,.,TRDV2,CACDSILDDKLIF,TGTGCCTGTGACTCGATACTGGACGATAAACTCATCTTC
.,TRDJ1,TRDD3,TRDV2,CACESLGTGGKYTDKLIF,TGTGCCTGTGAATCGTTGGGTACTGGGGGAAAGTACACCGATAAACTCATCTTT
few,TRDJ3,TRDD3,TRDV2,CACDTVVGDFSWDTRQMFF,TGTGCCTGTGACACCGTTGTGGGGGACTTCTCCTGGGACACCCGACAGATGTTTTTC
.,TRDJ1,.,TRDV2,CACDTLGGSDKLIF,TGTGCCTGTGACACACTGGGAGGGTCCGATAAACTCATCTTT
once,TRDJ1,.,TRDV2,CACDTVGAGDPGYTDKLIF,TGTGCCTGTGACACGGTCGGCGCAGGGGACCCCGGGTACACCGATAAACTCATCTTT